This is a list of T cell receptor beta chains from one sample in a study of glioma-infiltrating T cells. Using its own MiXCR run on the multiplex PCR reads, TCRdb lists one record per CDR3 protein. The repertoire includes 300,000 to 450,000 distinct CDR3 sequences, 41% of them detected once, and around 11% sits in the top ten. The sequencing input was glioma tissue, nonneoplastic brain tissue, or PBMCs (not recorded which). The receptors originated from a human donor with low-grade glioma or glioblastoma, undergoing nonglioma brain surgery, or in good health (not recorded which). Both conserved end residues are part of each CDR3. The D gene is left open where the match is weak. The size field is filled for only some rows; it gives once, few, many or a size class.

J: TRBJ2-7; D: TRBD2; size: .; V: TRBV7-2; DNA: TGTGCCAGCAGCTTAGTTCGGACTAGCGGGAGCGGCAACGAGCAGTACTTC; CDR3: CASSLVRTSGSGNEQYF
J: TRBJ2-1; D: TRBD2; size: many; V: TRBV15; DNA: TGTGCCACCAGCACTGGACTAGCGGACAATGAGCAGTTCTTC; CDR3: CATSTGLADNEQFF
J: TRBJ1-1; D: .; size: few; V: TRBV10-3; DNA: TGTGCCATCAGTGAGTCGTGGCAGGGAAACACTGAAGCTTTCTTT; CDR3: CAISESWQGNTEAFF
J: TRBJ1-2; D: .; size: .; V: TRBV28; DNA: TGTGCCAGCAGTTACCCTTTAGGGCCGCCGAACTATGGCTACACCTTC; CDR3: CASSYPLGPPNYGYTF
J: TRBJ2-5; D: .; size: .; V: TRBV5-1; DNA: TGCGCCAGCGGCGGGGTACAAGAGACCCAGTACTTC; CDR3: CASGGVQETQYF
J: TRBJ1-2; D: .; size: .; V: TRBV28; DNA: TGTGCCAGCAGTTATCAAGGAGGTCTGGGTGGCTACACCTTC; CDR3: CASSYQGGLGGYTF
J: TRBJ1-1; D: .; size: .; V: TRBV4-1; DNA: TGCGCCAGCAGCCAAGAGAGCAGGGTTCGGGCTTTCTTT; CDR3: CASSQESRVRAFF
J: TRBJ2-2; D: TRBD1; size: few; V: TRBV4-3; DNA: TGCGCCAGCAGCCTAGAACCCGGGACAGTGAACACCGGGGAGCTGTTTTTT; CDR3: CASSLEPGTVNTGELFF
J: TRBJ2-7; D: .; size: .; V: TRBV19; DNA: TGTGCCAGTAGTATAGGAGGTGTGTGGGGACGTACCTACGAGCAGTACTTC; CDR3: CASSIGGVWGRTYEQYF
J: TRBJ1-5; D: .; size: .; V: TRBV19; DNA: TGTGCCAGTAGGCCCCGAGGGAATAGCAATCAGCCCCAGCATTTT; CDR3: CASRPRGNSNQPQHF